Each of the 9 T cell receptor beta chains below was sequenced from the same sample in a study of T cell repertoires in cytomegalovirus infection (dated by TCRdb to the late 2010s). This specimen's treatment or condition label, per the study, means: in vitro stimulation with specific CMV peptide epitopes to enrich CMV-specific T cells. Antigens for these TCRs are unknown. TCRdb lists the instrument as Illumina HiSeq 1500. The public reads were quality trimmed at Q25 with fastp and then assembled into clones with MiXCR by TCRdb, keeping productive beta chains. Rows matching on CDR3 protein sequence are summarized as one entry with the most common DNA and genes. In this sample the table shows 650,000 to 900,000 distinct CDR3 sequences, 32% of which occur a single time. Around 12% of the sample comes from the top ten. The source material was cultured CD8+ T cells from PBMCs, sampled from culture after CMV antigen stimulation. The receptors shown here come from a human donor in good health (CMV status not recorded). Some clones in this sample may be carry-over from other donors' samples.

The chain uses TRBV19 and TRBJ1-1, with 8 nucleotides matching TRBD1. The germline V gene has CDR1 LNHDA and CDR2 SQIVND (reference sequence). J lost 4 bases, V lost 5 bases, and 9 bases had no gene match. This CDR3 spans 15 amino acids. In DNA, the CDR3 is TGTGCCAGTAGTCTCCGGACAGGGAGGGGCACTGAAGCTTTCTTT. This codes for CASSLRTGRGTEAFF.

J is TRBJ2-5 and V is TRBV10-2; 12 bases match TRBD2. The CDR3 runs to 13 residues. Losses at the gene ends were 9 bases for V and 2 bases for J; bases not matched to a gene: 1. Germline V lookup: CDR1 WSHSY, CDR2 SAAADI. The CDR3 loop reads CASLAGGQETQYF. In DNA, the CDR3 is TGCGCCAGTCTAGCGGGGGGGCAAGAGACCCAGTACTTC.

The CDR3 DNA reads TGTGCCAGCAGTTCCCGGTGGGACTCTGGAAACACCATATATTTT. This gives the protein CASSSRWDSGNTIYF. This sequence joins TRBV12-3 or TRBV12-4 and TRBJ1-3; D call uncertain. The CDR3 contains 15 residues. V lost 4 bases to trimming and J lost 0 bases, with 10 bases between them.

The CDR3, as DNA: TGCAGTGCTAGGGGACTTGACACCGGGGAGCTGTTTTTT. It encodes CSARGLDTGELFF. This sequence joins TRBV20-1 and TRBJ2-2, with D tentatively TRBD2 (6 bases). The V gene lost 3 bases and the J gene lost 3 bases, with 8 bases spanning the gap. This CDR3 contains 13 residues. The germline CDR1 and CDR2 sequences are DFQATT and SNEGSKA (reference sequence).

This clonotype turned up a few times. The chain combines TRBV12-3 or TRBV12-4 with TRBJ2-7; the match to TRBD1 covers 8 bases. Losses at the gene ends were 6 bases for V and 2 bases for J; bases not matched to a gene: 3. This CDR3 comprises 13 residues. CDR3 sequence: CASRAGQAYEQYF. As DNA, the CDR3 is TGTGCCAGCAGGGCGGGACAGGCCTACGAGCAGTACTTC.

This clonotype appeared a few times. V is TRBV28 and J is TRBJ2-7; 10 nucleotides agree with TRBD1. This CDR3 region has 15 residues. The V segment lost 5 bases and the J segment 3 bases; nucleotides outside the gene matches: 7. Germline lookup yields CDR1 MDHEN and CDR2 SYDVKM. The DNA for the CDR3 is TGTGCCAGCAGTCCCGGGACAGGGGACATCTACGAGCAGTACGTC. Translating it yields CASSPGTGDIYEQYV.

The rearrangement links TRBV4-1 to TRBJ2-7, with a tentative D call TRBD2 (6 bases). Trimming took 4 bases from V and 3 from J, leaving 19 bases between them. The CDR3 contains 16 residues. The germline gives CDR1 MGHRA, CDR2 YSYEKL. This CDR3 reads CASSPGTLAPNYEQYF. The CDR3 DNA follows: TGCGCCAGCAGCCCGGGTACCCTAGCGCCGAACTACGAGCAGTACTTC.

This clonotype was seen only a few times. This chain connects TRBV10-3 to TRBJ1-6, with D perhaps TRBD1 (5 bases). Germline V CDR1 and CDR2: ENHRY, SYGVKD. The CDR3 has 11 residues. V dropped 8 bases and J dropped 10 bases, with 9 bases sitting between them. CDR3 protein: CAIGGGSPLHF. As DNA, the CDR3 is TGTGCCATCGGGGGGGGATCACCCCTCCACTTT.

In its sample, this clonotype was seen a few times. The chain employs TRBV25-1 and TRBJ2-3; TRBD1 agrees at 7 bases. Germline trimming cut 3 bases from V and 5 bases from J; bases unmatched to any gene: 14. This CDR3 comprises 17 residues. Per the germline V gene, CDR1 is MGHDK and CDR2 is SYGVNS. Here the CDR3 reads CASSDLGTVMGQDTQYF. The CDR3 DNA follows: TGTGCCAGCAGTGACTTAGGGACAGTGATGGGTCAAGATACGCAGTATTTT.